This T cell receptor beta chain was recovered during a study of T cell responses to AZD1222 COVID-19 vaccine. Whole-study findings and limits: Elevations in Spike-specific TCR breadth and depth followed administration of two AZD1222 doses. Close to half of all spike-specific TCRs reportedly target regions of the variants that are unmutated. Only after the peak T cell response were repertoires sampled.

The data were produced by immunoSEQ multiplex PCR, yet TCRdb's version contains in-frame clones alone and is incomplete. The top ten clones hold roughly 4.2% of a sample with 90,000 to 150,000 clones, about 93% of them seen once. This clone was seen only once. What it binds is not known. Between the trimmed V and J ends, which lost 4 bases and 6 bases, there was a span of 21 bases. CDR3 length: 17 residues. Germline V gene lookup returns CDR1 MNHEY and CDR2 SMNVEV (reference sequence). The receptor's source is an adult who received the MenACWY meningococcal vaccine as a control. This chain uses TRBV27 with TRBJ2-2, with D possibly TRBD2 on 6 matching bases. The material was peripheral blood, obtained 28 days after the second dose of the MenACWY control vaccine. The CDR3 region has the DNA TGTGCCAGCAGTTCACCGGGACTCCGGATGAAATCCGGGGAGCTGTTTTTT. Its translation is CASSSPGLRMKSGELFF.